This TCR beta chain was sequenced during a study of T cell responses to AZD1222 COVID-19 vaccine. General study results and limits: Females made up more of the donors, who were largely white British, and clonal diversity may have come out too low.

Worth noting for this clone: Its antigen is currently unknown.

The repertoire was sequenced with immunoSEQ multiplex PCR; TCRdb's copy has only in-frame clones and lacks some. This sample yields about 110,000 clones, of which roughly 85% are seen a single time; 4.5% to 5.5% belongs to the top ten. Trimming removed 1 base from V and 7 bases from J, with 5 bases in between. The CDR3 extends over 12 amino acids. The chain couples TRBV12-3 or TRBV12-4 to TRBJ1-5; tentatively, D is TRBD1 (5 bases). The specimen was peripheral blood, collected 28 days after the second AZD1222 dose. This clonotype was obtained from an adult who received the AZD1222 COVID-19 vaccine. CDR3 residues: CASSLGGQPQHF. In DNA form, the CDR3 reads TGTGCCAGCAGTTTAGGGGGGCAGCCCCAGCATTTT.